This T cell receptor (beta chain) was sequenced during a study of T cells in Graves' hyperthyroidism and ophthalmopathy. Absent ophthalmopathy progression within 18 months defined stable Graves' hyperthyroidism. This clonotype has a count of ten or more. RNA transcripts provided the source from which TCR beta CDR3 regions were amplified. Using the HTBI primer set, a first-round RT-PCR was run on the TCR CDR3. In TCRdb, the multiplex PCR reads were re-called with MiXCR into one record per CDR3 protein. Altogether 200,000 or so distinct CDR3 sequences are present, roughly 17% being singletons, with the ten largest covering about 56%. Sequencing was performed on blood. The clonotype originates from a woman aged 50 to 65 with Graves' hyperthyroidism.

The CDR3 DNA sequence: TGTGCCAGCAGAGCCAATCAGCCCCAGCATTTT. Translating gives CASRANQPQHF. The rearrangement joins TRBV28 to TRBJ1-5; D gene uncertain. CDR3 length: 11 residues. V lost 6 bases to trimming and J lost 3 bases, with 3 bases between them. Germline V gives CDR1 MDHEN, CDR2 SYDVKM.